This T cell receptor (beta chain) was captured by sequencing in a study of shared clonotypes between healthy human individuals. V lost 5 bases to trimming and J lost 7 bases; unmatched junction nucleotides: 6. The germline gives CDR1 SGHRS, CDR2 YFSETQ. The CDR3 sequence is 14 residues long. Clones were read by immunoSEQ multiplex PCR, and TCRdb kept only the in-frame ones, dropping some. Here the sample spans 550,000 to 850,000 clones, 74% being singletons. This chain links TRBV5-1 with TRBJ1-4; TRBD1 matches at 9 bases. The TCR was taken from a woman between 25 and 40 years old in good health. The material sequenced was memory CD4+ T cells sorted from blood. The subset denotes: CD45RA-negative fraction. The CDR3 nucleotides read TGCGCCAGCAGACGGGACAGGGCGGTTGAAAAACTGTTTTTT. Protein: CASRRDRAVEKLFF.